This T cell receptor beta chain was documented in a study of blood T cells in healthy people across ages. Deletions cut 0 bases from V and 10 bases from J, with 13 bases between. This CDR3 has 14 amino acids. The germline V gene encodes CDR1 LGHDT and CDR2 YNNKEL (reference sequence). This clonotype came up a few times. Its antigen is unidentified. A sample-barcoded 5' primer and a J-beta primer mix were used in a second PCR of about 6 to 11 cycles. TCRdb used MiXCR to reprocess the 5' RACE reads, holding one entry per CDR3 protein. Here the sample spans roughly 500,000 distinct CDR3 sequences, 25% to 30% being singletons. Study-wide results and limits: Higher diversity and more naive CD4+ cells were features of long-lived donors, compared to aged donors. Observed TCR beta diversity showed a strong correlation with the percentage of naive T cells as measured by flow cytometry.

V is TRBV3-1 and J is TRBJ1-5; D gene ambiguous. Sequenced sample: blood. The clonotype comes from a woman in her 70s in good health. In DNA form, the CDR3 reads TGTGCCAGCAGCCAAGAGTCCGCTTCACAACCCCAGCATTTT. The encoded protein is CASSQESASQPQHF.